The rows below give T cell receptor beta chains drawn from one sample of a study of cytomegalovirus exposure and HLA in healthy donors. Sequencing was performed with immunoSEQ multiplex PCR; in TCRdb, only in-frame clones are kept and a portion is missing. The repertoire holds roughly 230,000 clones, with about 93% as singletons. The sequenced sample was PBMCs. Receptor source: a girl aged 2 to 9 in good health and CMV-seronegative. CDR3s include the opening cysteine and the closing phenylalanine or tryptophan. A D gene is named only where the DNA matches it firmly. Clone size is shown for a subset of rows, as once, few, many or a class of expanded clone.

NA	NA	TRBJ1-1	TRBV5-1	TGCGCCAGCAGCTTGGGGGGGGGATACACTGAAGCTTTCTTT	CASSLGGGYTEAFF
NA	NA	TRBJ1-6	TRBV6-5	TGTGCCAGCAGTTACGACAGCTCACCCCTCCACTTT	CASSYDSSPLHF
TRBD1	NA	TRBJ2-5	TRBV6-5	TGTGCCAGCAGGGCACAGGGGGCTAAAGAGACCCAGTACTTC	CASRAQGAKETQYF
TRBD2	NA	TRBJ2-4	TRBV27	TGTGCCAGCAGCCCCCGGGGGGGGAACATTCAGTACTTC	CASSPRGGNIQYF
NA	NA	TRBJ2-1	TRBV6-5	TGTGCCAGCAGCCCCGCGGACATCTCCTACAATGAGCAGTTCTTC	CASSPADISYNEQFF
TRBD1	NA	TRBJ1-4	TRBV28	TGTGCCAGCAGTTCGTTAATAACAGGGGGAAGGGAAAAACTGTTTTTT	CASSSLITGGREKLFF
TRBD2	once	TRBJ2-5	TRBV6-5	TGTGCCAGCAGTACCAGGACTAGCGGGAGGGAGACCCAGTACTTC	CASSTRTSGRETQYF
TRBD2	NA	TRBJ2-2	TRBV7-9	TGTGCCAGCAGCTTCCGTAGCGGGGGCTTAAACACCGGGGAGCTGTTTTTT	CASSFRSGGLNTGELFF
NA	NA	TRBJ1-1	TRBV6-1	TGTGCCAGCAGTCCCTGGGCCCAGGGAAGCACTGAAGCTTTCTTT	CASSPWAQGSTEAFF
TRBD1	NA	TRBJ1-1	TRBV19	TGTGCCAGTACCTCGGGGACAGCCGGTAAAGCTTTCTTT	CASTSGTAGKAFF
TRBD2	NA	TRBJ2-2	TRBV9	TGTGCCAGCAGCGTGAATTCCGGGACTAGCGGAATCAAGGGGACCGGGGAGCTGTTTTTT	CASSVNSGTSGIKGTGELFF
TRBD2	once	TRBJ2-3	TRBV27	TGTGCCAGCAGTTCTCGGCGGGGGGAAGGAGATACGCAGTATTTT	CASSSRRGEGDTQYF
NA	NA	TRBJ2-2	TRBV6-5	TGTGCCAGCAGTTACGCCGGGGCGAACACCGGGGAGCTGTTTTTT	CASSYAGANTGELFF
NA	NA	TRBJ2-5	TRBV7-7	TGTGCTAGCAGCCCACATCAAGAGACCCAGTACTTC	CASSPHQETQYF
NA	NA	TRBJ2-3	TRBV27	TGTGCCAGCAGTTTATGGAGAGCCACAGATACGCAGTATTTT	CASSLWRATDTQYF
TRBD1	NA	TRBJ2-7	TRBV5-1	TGCGCCAGCAGCTTTACAGGGGATCGGGAGCAGTACTTC	CASSFTGDREQYF
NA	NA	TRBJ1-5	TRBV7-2	TGTGCCAGCAGCGCAGAGGGACCGCTCGGGGGTCAGCCCCAGCATTTT	CASSAEGPLGGQPQHF
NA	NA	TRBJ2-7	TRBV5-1	TGCGCCAGCAGCTTGGGCGGGGTCGGCTCCTACGAGCAGTACTTC	CASSLGGVGSYEQYF
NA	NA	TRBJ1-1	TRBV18	TGTGCCAGCTCACCCTCGACTTACACTGAAGCTTTCTTT	CASSPSTYTEAFF
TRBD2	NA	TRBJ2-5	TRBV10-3	TGTGCCATCAGTGTGGGGGGACTAGCGGGGGGAAAAGAGACCCAGTACTTC	CAISVGGLAGGKETQYF
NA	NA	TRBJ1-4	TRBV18	TGTGCCAGCTCCGACGGACGGGGGACAACTAATGAAAAACTGTTTTTT	CASSDGRGTTNEKLFF
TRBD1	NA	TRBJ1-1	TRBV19	TGTGCCAGTAGTATAGATGGGGCGACAGGGGCGAACACTGAAGCTTTCTTT	CASSIDGATGANTEAFF
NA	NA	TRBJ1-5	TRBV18	TGTGCCAGCTCACCCGGGGTTGTCGGACGGCCCCAGCATTTT	CASSPGVVGRPQHF
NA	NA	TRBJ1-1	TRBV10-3	TGTGCCATCTCCGGCGGTTTTGACACTGAAGCTTTCTTT	CAISGGFDTEAFF
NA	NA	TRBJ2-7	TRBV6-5	TGTGCCAGCAGTTACTCCGGGGGGCAGACCTCCTACGAGCAGTACTTC	CASSYSGGQTSYEQYF
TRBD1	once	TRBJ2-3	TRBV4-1	TGCGCCAGCAGCCTAGACGGGACAGGGGATAGCACAGATACGCAGTATTTT	CASSLDGTGDSTDTQYF
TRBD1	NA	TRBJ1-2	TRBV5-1	TGCGCCAGCAGCTCGGGACAGGGGAACGGCTACACCTTC	CASSSGQGNGYTF
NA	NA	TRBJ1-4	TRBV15	TGTGCCACCAGCAGAGGCGCGGGCTTAGGGGAAAAACTGTTTTTT	CATSRGAGLGEKLFF
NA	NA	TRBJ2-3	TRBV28	TGTGCCAGCAGTTTATTGTTTCGGGCAGATACGCAGTATTTT	CASSLLFRADTQYF
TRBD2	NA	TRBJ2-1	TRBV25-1	TGTGCCAGCTCCGCCCTGGGACTACGATACAATGAGCAGTTCTTC	CASSALGLRYNEQFF
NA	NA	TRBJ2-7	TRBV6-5	TGTGCCAGCAGTGAACAGGGACCCACCTACGAGCAGTACTTC	CASSEQGPTYEQYF
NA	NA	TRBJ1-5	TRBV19	TGTGCCAGTAGGGCGGGCGGGGGGTCCAATCAGCCCCAGCATTTT	CASRAGGGSNQPQHF
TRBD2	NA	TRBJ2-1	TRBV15	TGTGCCACCAGCAACCCCGGTGGGACTAGCTCTTACAATGAGCAGTTCTTC	CATSNPGGTSSYNEQFF
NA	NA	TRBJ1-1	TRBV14	TGTGCCAGCAGCCAGGAAGCACCGGGGACTGAAGCTTTCTTT	CASSQEAPGTEAFF
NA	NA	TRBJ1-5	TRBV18	TGTGCCAGCTCTCCAGACAGCGCCGTCGGGCCCCAGCATTTT	CASSPDSAVGPQHF
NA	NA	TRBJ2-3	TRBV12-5	TGTGCTAGTGGTTTGGTCCTCCTGACTGCTAGCACAGATACGCAGTATTTT	CASGLVLLTASTDTQYF
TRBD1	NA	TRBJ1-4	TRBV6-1	TGTGCCAGCAGTGAAGAGCTACAGGGACAGGTTGCTGAAAAACTGTTTTTT	CASSEELQGQVAEKLFF
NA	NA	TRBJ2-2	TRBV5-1	TGCGCCAGCAGCACAGGTACCACCGGGGAGCTGTTTTTT	CASSTGTTGELFF
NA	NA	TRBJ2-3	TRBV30	TGTGCCTGGACCGCTTTTCCCGGAGGAACGCAGTATTTT	CAWTAFPGGTQYF
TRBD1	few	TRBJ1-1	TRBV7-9	TGTGCCAGTTCAGGGGGCGAGGGCACTGAAGCTTTCTTT	CASSGGEGTEAFF
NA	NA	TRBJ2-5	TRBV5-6	TGTGCCAGCAGCTCAGGACTGCAGTGGGAGGAGACCCAGTACTTC	CASSSGLQWEETQYF
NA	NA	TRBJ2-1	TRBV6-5	TGTGCCAGCAGGAGGGGAGGTGAGCAGTTCTTC	CASRRGGEQFF
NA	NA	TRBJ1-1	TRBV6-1	TGTGCCAGCAGTGAATGGGGGCGGATGAACACTGAAGCTTTCTTT	CASSEWGRMNTEAFF
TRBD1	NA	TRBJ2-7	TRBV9	TGTGCCAGCAGCGTTACGACAGGGAGCGAGCAGTACTTC	CASSVTTGSEQYF
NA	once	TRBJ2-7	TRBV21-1	TGTGCCAGCAGCAAAGCGCATGCGGGGTCCCCCTACGAGCAGTACTTC	CASSKAHAGSPYEQYF
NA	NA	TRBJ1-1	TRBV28	TGTGCCAGCGCAGGGCCCTTAGGGCAGGGGAACACTGAAGCTTTCTTT	CASAGPLGQGNTEAFF